This is a list of T cell receptor beta chains from one sample in a study of blood T cell repertoires in COVID-19. Sequencing used immunoSEQ multiplex PCR; TCRdb keeps in-frame clones, though not all of them. Found here are approximately 300,000 clones, around 88% of them singletons; the top ten hold 1% to 1.5%. Material: peripheral blood. Receptors were obtained from a woman aged 45 to 65 with acute or convalescent COVID-19. CDR3s include the opening cysteine and the closing phenylalanine or tryptophan. The D gene is left open where the match is weak. A row's size may be missing; if present it is once, few, many or a size class.

J gene: TRBJ1-4
D gene: NA
clone size: NA
V gene: TRBV6-1
CDR3 protein: CASSERVVGLFF
CDR3 DNA: TGTGCCAGCAGTGAGAGGGTTGTGGGACTGTTTTTT

J gene: TRBJ2-3
D gene: TRBD2
clone size: few
V gene: TRBV4-2
CDR3 protein: CASSQGRDTDTQYF
CDR3 DNA: TGTGCCAGCAGCCAGGGGAGGGACACAGATACGCAGTATTTT

J gene: TRBJ1-1
D gene: NA
clone size: NA
V gene: TRBV11-2
CDR3 protein: CASSLTTQGEAFF
CDR3 DNA: TGTGCCAGCAGCCTAACCACTCAGGGTGAAGCTTTCTTT

J gene: TRBJ2-1
D gene: NA
clone size: NA
V gene: TRBV3-1/TRBV3-2
CDR3 protein: CASSQLDSTYNEQFF
CDR3 DNA: TGTGCCAGCAGCCAACTAGACAGTACCTACAATGAGCAGTTCTTC

J gene: TRBJ2-5
D gene: TRBD2
clone size: NA
V gene: TRBV6-5
CDR3 protein: CASSSGGDQETQYF
CDR3 DNA: TGTGCCAGCAGTTCTGGGGGGGACCAAGAGACCCAGTACTTC

J gene: TRBJ1-1
D gene: NA
clone size: NA
V gene: TRBV29-1
CDR3 protein: CSVEDPGDTEAFF
CDR3 DNA: TGCAGCGTTGAAGATCCAGGGGACACTGAAGCTTTCTTT

J gene: TRBJ2-7
D gene: NA
clone size: NA
V gene: TRBV2
CDR3 protein: CASSGQSEQYF
CDR3 DNA: TGTGCCAGCAGTGGACAGAGCGAGCAGTACTTC

J gene: TRBJ2-2
D gene: NA
clone size: NA
V gene: TRBV2
CDR3 protein: CASSDWGLDTGELFF
CDR3 DNA: TGTGCCAGCAGTGATTGGGGGCTTGACACCGGGGAGCTGTTTTTT

J gene: TRBJ1-1
D gene: NA
clone size: NA
V gene: TRBV7-3
CDR3 protein: CASSLRGRVGEAFF
CDR3 DNA: TGTGCCAGCAGCTTGAGGGGGAGGGTCGGAGAAGCTTTCTTT

J gene: TRBJ2-3
D gene: NA
clone size: few
V gene: TRBV2
CDR3 protein: CASSDSGGVDTQYF
CDR3 DNA: TGTGCCAGCAGTGACTCGGGGGGCGTTGATACGCAGTATTTT